This T cell receptor beta chain is from a study of CD8+ T cells in alopecia areata. General study findings and limits: Many of the expanded lesional clones endured in scalp and blood while on tofacitinib.

As regards this clone: The antigen is undetermined. Different DNA sequences within this sample yield the same CDR3.

The authors extracted RNA and reverse transcribed it into cDNA as the sequencing template. Clones were read by immunoSEQ multiplex PCR, and TCRdb kept only the in-frame ones, dropping some. The sample yields more than 130,000 clones, 80% to 90% seen once. Germline CDR1 and CDR2: SQVTM and ANQGSEA. This CDR3 comprises 15 residues. V dropped 6 bases and J dropped 4; count of bases not matched to a gene: 9. Treatment reported: oral pan-JAK inhibitor, 5-10 mg twice daily. This receptor was taken from a human donor with alopecia areata. The sample was CD8+ T cells sorted from blood, taken at week 4, from a patient treated with tofacitinib. The rearrangement uses TRBV29-1 and TRBJ2-5; 12 bases map to TRBD2. Written as DNA, the CDR3 is TGCAGCGTCGTGGGGCTAGCGGGGGGGCGAGAGACCCAGTACTTC. This sequence encodes CSVVGLAGGRETQYF.